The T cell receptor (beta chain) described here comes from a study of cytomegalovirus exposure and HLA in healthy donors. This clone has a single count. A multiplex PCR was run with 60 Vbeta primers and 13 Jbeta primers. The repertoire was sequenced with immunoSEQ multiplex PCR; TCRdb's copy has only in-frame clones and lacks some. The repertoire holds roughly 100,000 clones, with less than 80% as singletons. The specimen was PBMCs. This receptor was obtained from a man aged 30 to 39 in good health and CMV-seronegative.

Here the CDR3 reads CASSQDLGAWQYF. The CDR3 coding sequence is TGTGCCAGCAGCCAAGATCTAGGAGCCTGGCAGTACTTC. This sequence joins TRBV14 and TRBJ2-7; D gene ambiguous. V dropped 0 bases and J dropped 9 bases, with 12 bases sitting between them. In germline, CDR1 is SGHDN, CDR2 FVKESK. There are 13 residues in the CDR3. Full variable domain (outside the CDR3, taken from reference TRBV14 and TRBJ2-7): EAGVTQFPSHSVIEKGQTVTLRCDPISGHDNLYWYRRVMGKEIKFLLHFVKESKQDESGMPNNRFLAERTGGTYSTLKVQPAELEDSGVYFCASSQDLGAWQYFGPGTRLTVT.